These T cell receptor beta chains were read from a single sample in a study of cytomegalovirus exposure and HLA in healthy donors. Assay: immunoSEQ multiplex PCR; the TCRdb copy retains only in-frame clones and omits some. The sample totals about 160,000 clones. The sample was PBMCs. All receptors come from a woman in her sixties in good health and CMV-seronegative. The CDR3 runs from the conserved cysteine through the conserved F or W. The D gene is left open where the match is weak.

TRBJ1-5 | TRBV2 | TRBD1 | CASSGDREEYSNQPQHF | TGTGCCAGCAGCGGGGACAGGGAAGAGTATAGCAATCAGCCCCAGCATTTT
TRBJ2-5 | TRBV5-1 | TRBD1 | CASSYMTGRETQYF | TGCGCCAGCAGCTATATGACAGGGAGAGAGACCCAGTACTTC
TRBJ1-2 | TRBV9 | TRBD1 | CASSARDRGNYGYTF | TGTGCCAGCAGCGCGCGGGACAGGGGGAACTATGGCTACACCTTC
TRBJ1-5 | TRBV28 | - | CASSAPGWNQPQHF | TGTGCCAGCAGTGCCCCAGGGTGGAATCAGCCCCAGCATTTT
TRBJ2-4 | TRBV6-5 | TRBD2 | CASSGRARNIQYF | TGTGCCAGCTCCGGGAGGGCCCGGAACATTCAGTACTTC
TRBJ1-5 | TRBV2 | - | CASTRNSNQPQHF | TGTGCCAGCACGAGGAATAGCAATCAGCCCCAGCATTTT
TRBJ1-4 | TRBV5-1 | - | CASSPGLANEKLFF | TGCGCCAGCAGCCCCGGGTTGGCTAATGAAAAACTGTTTTTT
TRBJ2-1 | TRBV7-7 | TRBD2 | CASSQDSGGNEQFF | TGTGCCAGCAGCCAAGATAGCGGGGGGAATGAGCAGTTCTTC
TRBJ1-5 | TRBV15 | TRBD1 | CATSRDNGQGAYGNQPQHF | TGTGCCACCAGCAGAGATAACGGACAGGGGGCGTATGGCAATCAGCCCCAGCATTTT
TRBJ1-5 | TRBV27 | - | CASSLGGGNQPQHF | TGTGCCAGCAGTTTAGGAGGGGGCAATCAGCCCCAGCATTTT
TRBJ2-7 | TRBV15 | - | CATSRAGDSAEQYF | TGTGCCACCAGCAGAGCGGGGGACTCAGCCGAGCAGTACTTC
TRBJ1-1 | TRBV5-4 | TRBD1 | CASSKRQGRYTEAFF | TGTGCCAGCAGCAAACGACAGGGTAGGTACACTGAAGCTTTCTTT
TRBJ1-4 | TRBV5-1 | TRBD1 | CASSRGQGGEKLFF | TGCGCCAGCAGCCGGGGACAGGGCGGTGAAAAACTGTTTTTT
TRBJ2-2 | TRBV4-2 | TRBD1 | CASSPSTGGISGELFF | TGTGCCAGCAGCCCTAGTACAGGGGGTATCAGCGGGGAGCTGTTTTTT
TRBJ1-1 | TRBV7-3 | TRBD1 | CASNRGPGTEAFF | TGTGCCAGCAACAGGGGGCCGGGCACTGAAGCTTTCTTT
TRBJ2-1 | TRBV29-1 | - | CSVDMREANFLNEQFF | TGCAGCGTTGATATGAGGGAGGCCAATTTTTTGAATGAGCAGTTCTTC
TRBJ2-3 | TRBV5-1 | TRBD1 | CASSLGTGRTDTQYF | TGCGCCAGCAGCTTAGGGACAGGGCGGACAGATACGCAGTATTTT
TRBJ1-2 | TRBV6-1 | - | CASSREKIGYTF | TGTGCCAGCAGTCGGGAGAAAATAGGCTACACCTTC
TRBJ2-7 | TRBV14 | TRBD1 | CASSLDRATSYEQYF | TGTGCCAGCAGCCTCGACAGGGCCACCTCCTACGAGCAGTACTTC
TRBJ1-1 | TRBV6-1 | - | CASSEIQGVNTEAFF | TGTGCCAGCAGTGAAATACAGGGCGTGAACACTGAAGCTTTCTTT
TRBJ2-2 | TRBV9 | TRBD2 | CASSEGSGGFDAGELFF | TGTGCCAGCAGCGAGGGTAGCGGGGGCTTTGACGCCGGGGAGCTGTTTTTT
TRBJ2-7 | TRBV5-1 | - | CASSLVVSSTGEQYF | TGCGCCAGCAGCTTGGTAGTTTCCTCAACGGGAGAGCAGTACTTC
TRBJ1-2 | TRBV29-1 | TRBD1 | CSALTGGAGGYTF | TGCAGCGCCCTGACAGGGGGCGCCGGCGGCTACACCTTC
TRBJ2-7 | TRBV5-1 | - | CASSRTGEMSYEQYF | TGCGCCAGCAGCAGAACAGGAGAAATGTCCTACGAGCAGTACTTC
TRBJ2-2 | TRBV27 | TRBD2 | CASSTAGGTGELFF | TGTGCCAGCAGTACAGCGGGAGGCACCGGGGAGCTGTTTTTT
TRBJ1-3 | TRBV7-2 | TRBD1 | CASSSRQGASGNTIYF | TGTGCCAGCAGCTCCAGACAGGGGGCCTCTGGAAACACCATATATTTT
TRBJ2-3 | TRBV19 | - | CASSASQDTPADTQYF | TGTGCCAGTAGTGCCTCTCAGGACACCCCTGCAGATACGCAGTATTTT
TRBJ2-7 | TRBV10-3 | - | CAISDPGGSYEQYF | TGTGCCATCAGTGATCCCGGGGGTTCCTACGAGCAGTACTTC
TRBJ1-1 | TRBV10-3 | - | CAISESMGEEGVEAFF | TGTGCCATCAGTGAGTCGATGGGTGAAGAGGGGGTTGAAGCTTTCTTT
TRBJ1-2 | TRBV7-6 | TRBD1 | CASSLAGQGIYGYTF | TGTGCCAGCAGCTTAGCGGGACAGGGGATCTATGGCTACACCTTC
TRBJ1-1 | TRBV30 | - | CAWSRSTSLGDKAFF | TGTGCCTGGAGTAGGTCGACTTCCCTTGGAGATAAAGCTTTCTTT
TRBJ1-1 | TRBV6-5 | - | CASILGGSNTEAFF | TGTGCCAGCATCCTTGGAGGTTCGAACACTGAAGCTTTCTTT
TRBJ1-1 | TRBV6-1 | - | CASSEDPRAFF | TGTGCCAGCAGTGAAGATCCGCGGGCTTTCTTT
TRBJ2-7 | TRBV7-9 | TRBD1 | CASSRQTGVHEQYF | TGTGCCAGCAGCCGCCAGACAGGGGTCCACGAGCAGTACTTC
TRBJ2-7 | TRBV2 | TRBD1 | CASSEARRDRGREIVYEQYF | TGTGCCAGCAGTGAAGCACGACGGGACAGGGGGCGAGAGATTGTCTACGAGCAGTACTTC
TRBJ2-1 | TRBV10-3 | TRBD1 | CAISELQGAFNEQFF | TGTGCCATCAGTGAGCTGCAGGGGGCATTCAATGAGCAGTTCTTC
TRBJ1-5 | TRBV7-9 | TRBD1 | CASTETGDQPQHF | TGTGCCAGCACCGAGACAGGGGACCAGCCCCAGCATTTT
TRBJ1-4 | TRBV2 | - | CASSNRGIPQAGEKLFF | TGTGCCAGCAGTAACCGGGGGATACCCCAGGCGGGCGAAAAACTGTTTTTT
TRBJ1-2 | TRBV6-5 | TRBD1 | CASKEQGAYRGYTF | TGTGCCAGCAAAGAGCAGGGGGCATACCGTGGCTACACCTTC
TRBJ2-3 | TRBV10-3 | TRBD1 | CAISQGAPTDTQYF | TGTGCCATCAGCCAGGGGGCTCCCACAGATACGCAGTATTTT
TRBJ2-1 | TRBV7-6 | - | CASSHLSYNEQFF | TGTGCCAGCAGCCATTTGTCCTACAATGAGCAGTTCTTC
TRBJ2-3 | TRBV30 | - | CAWSAKGDPDTQYF | TGTGCCTGGAGTGCGAAGGGGGACCCAGATACGCAGTATTTT
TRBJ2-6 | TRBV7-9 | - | CASPVGFSGANVLTF | TGTGCCAGCCCCGTCGGTTTCTCTGGGGCCAACGTCCTGACTTTC
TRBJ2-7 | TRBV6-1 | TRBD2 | CASSATSGIPLSSYEQYF | TGTGCCAGCAGTGCGACTAGCGGGATCCCCTTAAGCTCCTACGAGCAGTACTTC
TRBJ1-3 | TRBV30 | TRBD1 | CAWKYKDRGLAGNTIYF | TGTGCCTGGAAGTATAAGGACAGGGGTTTAGCTGGAAACACCATATATTTT
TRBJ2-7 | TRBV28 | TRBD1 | CASSLSGGGSYEQYF | TGTGCCAGCAGTTTATCAGGGGGCGGGTCCTACGAGCAGTACTTC
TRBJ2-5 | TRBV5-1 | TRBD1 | CASSSRDRGQETQYF | TGCGCCAGCAGCTCCCGGGACAGGGGCCAAGAGACCCAGTACTTC